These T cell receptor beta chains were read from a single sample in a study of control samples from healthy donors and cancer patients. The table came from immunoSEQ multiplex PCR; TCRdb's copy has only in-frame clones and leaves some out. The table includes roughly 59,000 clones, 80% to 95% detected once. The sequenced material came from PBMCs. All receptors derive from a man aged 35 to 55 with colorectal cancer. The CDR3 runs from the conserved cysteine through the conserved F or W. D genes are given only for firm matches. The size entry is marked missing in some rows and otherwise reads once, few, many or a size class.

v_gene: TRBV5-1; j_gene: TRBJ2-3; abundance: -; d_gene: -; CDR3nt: TGCGCCAGCAGCTTGTCCCCGTGGGCAGATACGCAGTATTTT; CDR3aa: CASSLSPWADTQYF
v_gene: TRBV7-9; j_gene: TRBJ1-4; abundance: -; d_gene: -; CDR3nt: TGTGCCAGCAGCTTAGCGTCCCCCCGAGGCGAAAAACTGTTTTTT; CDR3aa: CASSLASPRGEKLFF
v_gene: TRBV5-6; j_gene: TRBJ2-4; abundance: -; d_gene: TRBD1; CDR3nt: TGTGCCAGCAGCCTTCCGAGGGGGCTAGCCAAAAACATTCAGTACTTC; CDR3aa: CASSLPRGLAKNIQYF
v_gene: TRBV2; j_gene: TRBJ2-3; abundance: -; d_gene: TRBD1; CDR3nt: TGTGCCAGCAGGAGAGGGATAGGGACAGCAGATACGCAGTATTTT; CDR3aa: CASRRGIGTADTQYF
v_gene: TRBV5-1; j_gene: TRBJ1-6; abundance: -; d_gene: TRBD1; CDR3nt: TGCGCCAGCAGCCCCTCGGGACAGAAGAATTCACCCCTCCACTTT; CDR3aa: CASSPSGQKNSPLHF
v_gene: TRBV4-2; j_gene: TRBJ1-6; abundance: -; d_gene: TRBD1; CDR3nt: TGTGCCAGCAGCCAAGCCACCGGACAGGGGTCCAATTCACCCCTCCACTTT; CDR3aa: CASSQATGQGSNSPLHF
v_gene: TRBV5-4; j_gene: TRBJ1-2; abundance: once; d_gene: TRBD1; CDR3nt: TGTGCCAGCAGCTTCGACAGGGGTATAGTCTATGGCTACACCTTC; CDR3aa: CASSFDRGIVYGYTF
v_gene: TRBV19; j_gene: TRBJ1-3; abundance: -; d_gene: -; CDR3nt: TGTGCCAGTACCGCAGGACAGCGCTACTCTGGAAACACCATATATTTT; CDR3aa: CASTAGQRYSGNTIYF
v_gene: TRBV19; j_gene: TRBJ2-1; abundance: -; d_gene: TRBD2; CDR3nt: TGTGCCAGTAGCCGAGGGCTAGCGGGGGGTAGATACAATGAGCAGTTCTTC; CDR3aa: CASSRGLAGGRYNEQFF
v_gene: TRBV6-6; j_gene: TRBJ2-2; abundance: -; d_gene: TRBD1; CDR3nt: TGTGCCAGCAGTTACCAGGGGGACACCGGGGAGCTGTTTTTT; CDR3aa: CASSYQGDTGELFF
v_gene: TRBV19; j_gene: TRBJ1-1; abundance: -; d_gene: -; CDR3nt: TGTGCCAGTAGTCCCTCCGGGACACTCCCTAAATTGGCTGAAGCTTTCTTT; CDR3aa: CASSPSGTLPKLAEAFF
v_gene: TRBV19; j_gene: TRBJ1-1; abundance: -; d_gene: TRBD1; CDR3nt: TGTGCCAGTAGTGTAGTCTCTGGACAGGGGGCCACCGAAGCTTTCTTT; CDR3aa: CASSVVSGQGATEAFF
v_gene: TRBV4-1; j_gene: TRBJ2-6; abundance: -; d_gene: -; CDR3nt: TGCGCCAGCAGCCAATCGAGCGCTCTAAGCTCTGGGGCCAACGTCCTGACTTTC; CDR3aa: CASSQSSALSSGANVLTF
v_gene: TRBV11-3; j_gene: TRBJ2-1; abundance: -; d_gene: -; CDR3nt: TGTGCCAGCAGCTTAGATACACTAGCCTACAATGAGCAGTTCTTC; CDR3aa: CASSLDTLAYNEQFF
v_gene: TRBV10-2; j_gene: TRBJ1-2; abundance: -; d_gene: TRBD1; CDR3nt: TGCGCCAGCGGACACGGGCCAGGGGGAGGAGGCTACACCTTC; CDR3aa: CASGHGPGGGGYTF
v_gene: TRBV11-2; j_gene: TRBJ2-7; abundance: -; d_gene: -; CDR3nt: TGTGCCAGCAGCTTAGGGGAAACCTACGAGCAGTACTTC; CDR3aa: CASSLGETYEQYF
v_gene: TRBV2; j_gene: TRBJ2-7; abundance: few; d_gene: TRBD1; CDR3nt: TGTGCCAGCAGTCAAACAGGGGTTCACGAGCAGTACTTC; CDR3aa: CASSQTGVHEQYF
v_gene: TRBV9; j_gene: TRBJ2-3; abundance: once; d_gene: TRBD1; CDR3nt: TGTGCCAGCAGCGTGGACAGGGGGACAGATACGCAGTATTTT; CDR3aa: CASSVDRGTDTQYF
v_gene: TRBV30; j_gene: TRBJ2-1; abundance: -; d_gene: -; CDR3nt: TGTGCCTGGAAGCGAAGGGCGGAATACAATGAGCAGTTCTTC; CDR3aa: CAWKRRAEYNEQFF
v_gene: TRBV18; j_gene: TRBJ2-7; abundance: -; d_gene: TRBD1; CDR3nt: TGTGCCAGCCAGATAACGACAGGGGGCCAGGAGCAGTACTTC; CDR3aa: CASQITTGGQEQYF
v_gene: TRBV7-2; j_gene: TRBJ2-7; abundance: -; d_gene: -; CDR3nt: TGTGCCAGCAGCGACGGCGCCTACGAGCAGTACTTC; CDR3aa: CASSDGAYEQYF
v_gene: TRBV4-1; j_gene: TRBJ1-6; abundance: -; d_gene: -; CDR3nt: TGCGCCAGCAGCCAAGAAGGGGCCGGCTATAATTCACCCCTCCACTTT; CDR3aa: CASSQEGAGYNSPLHF
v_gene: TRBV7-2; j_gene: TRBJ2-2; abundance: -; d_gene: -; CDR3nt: TGTGCCAGCAGCCCAGTGAACACCGGGGAGCTGTTTTTT; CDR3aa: CASSPVNTGELFF
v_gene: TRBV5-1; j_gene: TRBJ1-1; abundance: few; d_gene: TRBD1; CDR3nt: TGCGCCAGCAGTTCCCGACAGGGGGCGCGGACTGAAGCTTTCTTT; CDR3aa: CASSSRQGARTEAFF
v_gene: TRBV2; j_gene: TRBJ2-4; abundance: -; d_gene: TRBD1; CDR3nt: TGTGCCAGCGAAACCGGGACAGTAGCCAAAAACATTCAGTACTTC; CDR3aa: CASETGTVAKNIQYF
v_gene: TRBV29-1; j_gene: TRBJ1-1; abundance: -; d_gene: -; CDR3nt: TGCAGCCATCCCAAGGAGGGCATGAACACTGAAGCTTTCTTT; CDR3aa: CSHPKEGMNTEAFF